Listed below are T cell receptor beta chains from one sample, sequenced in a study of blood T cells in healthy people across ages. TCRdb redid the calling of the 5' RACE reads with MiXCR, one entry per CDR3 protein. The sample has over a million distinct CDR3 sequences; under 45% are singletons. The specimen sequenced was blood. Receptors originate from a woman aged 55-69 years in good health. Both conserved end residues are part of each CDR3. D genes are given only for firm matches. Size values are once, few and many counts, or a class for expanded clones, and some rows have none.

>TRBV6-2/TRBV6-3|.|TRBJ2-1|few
TGTGCCAGCAGTTTAACTAGCACTGAGCAGTTCTTC
CASSLTSTEQFF
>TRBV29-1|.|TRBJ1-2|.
TGCAGCGTTGTGGGGCGGGGGTATGGCTACACCTTC
CSVVGRGYGYTF
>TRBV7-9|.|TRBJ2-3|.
TGTGCCAGCAGCCCCTCCGCGGGGACTAGCACAGATACGCAGTATTTT
CASSPSAGTSTDTQYF
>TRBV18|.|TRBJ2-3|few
TGTGCCAGCTCACCAGACGGGGCAGATACGCAGTATTTT
CASSPDGADTQYF
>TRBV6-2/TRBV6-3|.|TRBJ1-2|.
TGTGCCAGCAGCCCATCCTCTGGGCCCTGGGGCTACACCTTC
CASSPSSGPWGYTF
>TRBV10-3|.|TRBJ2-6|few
TGTGCCACCTCCTTCGATGCAGGGGCTGGGGCCAACGTCCTGACTTTC
CATSFDAGAGANVLTF
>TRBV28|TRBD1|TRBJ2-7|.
TGTGCCAGCAGTTCCGATACAGGGGGGATTTACAATGAGCAGTACTTC
CASSSDTGGIYNEQYF
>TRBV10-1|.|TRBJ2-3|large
TGCGCCAGCAGTGAAGTGACGGGGATCACAGATACGCAGTATTTT
CASSEVTGITDTQYF
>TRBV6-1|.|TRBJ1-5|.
TGTGCCAGCAGTTCAAGGGTCGGGGGCAATCAGCCCCAGCATTTT
CASSSRVGGNQPQHF
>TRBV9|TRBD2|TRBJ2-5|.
TGTGCCAGCAGCGGAGGTGCGGGAGGTGGGGAGACCCAGTACTTC
CASSGGAGGGETQYF
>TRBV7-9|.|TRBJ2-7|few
TGTGCCAGCAGCTTGTCGAGTGGAAACGAGCAGTACTTC
CASSLSSGNEQYF
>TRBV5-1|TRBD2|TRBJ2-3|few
TGCGCCAGCAGAACTAGCGGCCCGAGCACAGATACGCAGTATTTT
CASRTSGPSTDTQYF
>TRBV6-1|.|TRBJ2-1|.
TGTGCCAGCAGGGACTCCGGGGGAACCTACAATGAGCAGTTCTTC
CASRDSGGTYNEQFF
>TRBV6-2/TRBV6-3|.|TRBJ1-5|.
TGTGCCAGCAGTGCAGGGGGCAATCAGCCCCAGCATTTT
CASSAGGNQPQHF
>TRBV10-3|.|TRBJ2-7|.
TGTGCCATCAGTCGGGGGCACGAGCAGTACTTC
CAISRGHEQYF
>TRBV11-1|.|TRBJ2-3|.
TGTGCCAGCAGGGACACCTTCAACTGGGGCCTGCAGGGAGCTCACACAGATACGCAGTATTTT
CASRDTFNWGLQGAHTDTQYF
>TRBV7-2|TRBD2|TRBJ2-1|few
TGTGCCAGCAGCCGGAGACTAGCGGCCAACAATGAGCAGTTCTTC
CASSRRLAANNEQFF
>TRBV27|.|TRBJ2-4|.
TGTGCCAGCAGTTTAGATAGCGGAAGTGACATTCAGTACTTC
CASSLDSGSDIQYF
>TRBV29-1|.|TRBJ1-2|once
TGCAGCGTTGAAGAAGAGGGAATCGGCCTAATCTGCACCTTC
CSVEEEGIGLICTF
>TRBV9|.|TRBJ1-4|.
TGTGCCAGCAGCCCGACGACCCCTCTTACTAATGAAAAACTGTTTTTT
CASSPTTPLTNEKLFF